The 18 T cell receptor beta chains reported below all come from one sample, sequenced in a study of STAT5B mutations in CD4+ large granular lymphocyte leukemia. Data came from immunoSEQ multiplex PCR; TCRdb stores just in-frame clones and leaves some out. The table has approximately 32,000 clones, approximately 89% seen once. The sequenced sample was CD4+ T cells from blood buffy coats. The receptors stem from a human donor in good health.

The V and J genes are TRBV6-1 and TRBJ2-7; 8 nucleotides line up with TRBD2. The CDR3 is made up of 15 amino acids. Losses at the gene ends were 3 bases for V and 2 bases for J; bases not matched to a gene: 6. Germline CDR1 MNHNS, CDR2 SASEGT. DNA for the CDR3: TGTGCCAGCAGTGATGAATCGGGGGGGACCTACGAGCAGTACTTC. This sequence encodes CASSDESGGTYEQYF.

This chain joins TRBV7-2 and TRBJ1-1; D uncertain. CDR1 is SGHTA, CDR2 FQGNSA, per germline. This CDR3 comprises 14 residues. With 2 bases removed from V and 3 bases from J, the gap between germline ends came to 10 bases. As DNA, the CDR3 is TGTGCCAGCAGCTTATCCCCACGGGACACTGAAGCTTTCTTT. Residues: CASSLSPRDTEAFF.

The table lists this clone with a count of one. The chain employs TRBV4-3 and TRBJ2-5; no definite D call. The CDR3 sequence is 17 residues long. Per germline, CDR1 LGHNA and CDR2 YSLEER. Trimming cost V 4 bases and J 5 bases, with 23 bases left between them. This CDR3 reads CASSLQSSTRMGETQYF. The CDR3 nucleotides are TGCGCCAGCAGCCTCCAATCGTCGACCAGGATGGGGGAGACCCAGTACTTC.

The chain has TRBV5-6 and TRBJ2-3, with 9 nucleotides matching TRBD2. Germline V gene data show CDR1 as SGHDT and CDR2 as YYEEEE. The J segment lost 1 base and the V segment lost 4 bases, leaving 10 bases of the junction unmatched. This CDR3 has 17 amino acids. For the CDR3, the DNA is TGTGCCAGCAGCCATTGGGCGGGGGGGCCGGGCACAGATACGCAGTATTTT. Its protein product is CASSHWAGGPGTDTQYF.

The chain recombines TRBV4-3 with TRBJ1-5; D not resolved. The CDR3 is 14 amino acids. V shed 4 bases and J shed 2 bases, with 9 bases lying between them. From germline, CDR1 is LGHNA and CDR2 YSLEER. The CDR3, as DNA: TGCGCCAGCAGCCTCCTCTTAGGCAATCAGCCCCAGCATTTT. It yields the protein CASSLLLGNQPQHF.

This chain connects TRBV2 to TRBJ1-1; unclear D gene. Trimming pared 6 bases from V and 0 bases from J, leaving 8 bases between. The length of the CDR3 is 13 residues. The germline CDR1 and CDR2 sequences are SNHLY and FYNNEI. The CDR3, as DNA: TGTGCCAGCAGGGCAGAATTGAACACTGAAGCTTTCTTT. Residues: CASRAELNTEAFF.

The V and J genes are TRBV18 and TRBJ1-6; 11 nucleotides align to TRBD1. The CDR3 runs to 17 residues. Trimming took 1 base from V and 8 from J; bases not matched to a gene: 7. CDR1 is KGHSH, CDR2 LQKENI, per germline. Here the CDR3 reads CASSPLVPGQGDSPLHF. The CDR3 bases are TGTGCCAGCTCACCACTAGTACCGGGACAGGGGGATTCACCCCTCCACTTT.

The CDR3 DNA reads as TGTGCCAGCAGCTTTCGGGCTGGGGGGAATGAAAAACTGTTTTTT. Amino acids: CASSFRAGGNEKLFF. The chain carries TRBV5-6 and TRBJ1-4, with D tentatively TRBD1 (5 bases). Trimming removed 2 bases at V and 5 bases at J, with 13 bases between. Germline CDR1 and CDR2: SGHDT and YYEEEE. CDR3 length equals 15 residues.

The CDR3 nucleotides are TGTGCCAGCAGCGCCTCCCTAGCGGGAGTCGGGGAGCTGTTTTTT. It is translated as CASSASLAGVGELFF. The chain employs TRBV9 and TRBJ2-2, with TRBD2 matching 10 bases. The germline V gene has CDR1 SGDLS and CDR2 YYNGEE. The trim removed 3 bases at V and 7 bases at J, leaving 6 bases unmatched. The CDR3 is made up of 15 amino acids.

The rearrangement links TRBV19 to TRBJ2-5; 9 positions agree with TRBD1. The V segment lost 4 bases and the J segment 5 bases; nucleotides outside the gene matches: 5. Germline V CDR1 and CDR2: LNHDA, SQIVND (reference sequence). CDR3 size: 14 residues. CDR3 DNA: TGTGCCAGTAGTACCGGGACAGGGCGGGAGACCCAGTACTTC. Translated, it gives CASSTGTGRETQYF.

As DNA, the CDR3 is TGTGCCAGCAGTGAAATGGGGACTCGAAACACCATATATTTT. It yields the protein CASSEMGTRNTIYF. The V call is TRBV6-1, the J call TRBJ1-3; a weak D match, TRBD1 (5 bases). This CDR3 has 14 residues. Trimming pared 2 bases from V and 5 bases from J, leaving 10 bases between. CDR1 MNHNS and CDR2 SASEGT come from the germline V gene.

The chain carries TRBV5-4 and TRBJ2-5, with D maybe TRBD2 (6 bases). The tail of the sequence fits TRBJ2-7 better, so the J call may be wrong. Germline values: CDR1 SGHNT, CDR2 YYREEE (reference sequence). CDR3 length: 12 residues. The CDR3 loop reads CASRPMGGEQYF. Here the CDR3 DNA reads TGTGCCAGCAGGCCGATGGGGGGCGAGCAGTACTTC.

This chain uses TRBV11-3 with TRBJ2-3, with 9 bases identical to TRBD1. The CDR3 length is 15 residues. CDR1 SGHNT and CDR2 YENEEA come from the germline V gene. V dropped 5 bases and J dropped 5; count of bases not matched to a gene: 8. CDR3 in DNA: TGTGCCAGCAGCCGGGACAGGGTTCGAAAAGATACGCAGTATTTT. Protein product: CASSRDRVRKDTQYF.

J is TRBJ1-2 and V is TRBV6-1, with 7 bases fitting TRBD1. The ends lost 5 bases at V and 2 bases at J; junction bases unmatched: 5. CDR3 length equals 14 residues. Germline CDR1 and CDR2: MNHNS and SASEGT. The CDR3 sequence is CASSTMTGNYGYTF. Here the CDR3 DNA reads TGTGCCAGCAGTACCATGACAGGGAACTATGGCTACACCTTC.

The chain couples TRBV15 to TRBJ2-7; D is ambiguous. The germline V gene encodes CDR1 LNHNV and CDR2 YYDKDF (reference sequence). Between the trimmed V and J ends, which lost 4 bases and 3 bases, there was a span of 13 bases. This CDR3 spans 14 amino acids. The CDR3, as DNA: TGTGCCACCAGCATAGGTGGTCACAGCTACGAGCAGTACTTC. Translated: CATSIGGHSYEQYF.

This chain links TRBV19 with TRBJ1-5, with 10 bases matching TRBD1. The CDR3 runs 14 residues. CDR1 and CDR2 (germline): LNHDA, SQIVND (reference sequence). V lost 6 bases and J lost 5; bases outside the gene matches: 4. CDR3 sequence: CASRGTGVHQPQHF. The CDR3 bases are TGTGCCAGTAGAGGGACAGGGGTCCATCAGCCCCAGCATTTT. The full variable domain, with the rest looked up from reference TRBV19 and TRBJ1-5, is DGGITQSPKYLFRKEGQNVTLSCEQNLNHDAMYWYRQDPGQGLRLIYYSQIVNDFQKGDIAEGYSVSREKKESFPLTVTSAQKNPTAFYLCASRGTGVHQPQHFGDGTRLSIL.

The V gene is TRBV11-2, the J gene TRBJ1-3; D possibly corresponds to TRBD1 (5 bases). The CDR3 totals 14 residues. Germline V lookup: CDR1 SGHAT, CDR2 FQNNGV. V gave up 8 bases and J gave up 0 bases, with 11 bases separating them. The CDR3 nucleotides read TGTGCCAGCTCCGCCAGGGACTCTGGAAACACCATATATTTT. It codes for CASSARDSGNTIYF.

The CDR3 region has the DNA TGTGCCAGCAAACTACGCGGCGGGGGCGAAGCTTTCTTT. Its protein product is CASKLRGGGEAFF. J is TRBJ1-1 and V is TRBV7-2; a possible D gene is TRBD1 (6 bases). Trimming took off 7 bases at V and 8 bases at J, with 17 bases between the two ends. The CDR3 consists of 13 residues. CDR1 is SGHTA and CDR2 is FQGNSA in the germline V gene. The variable domain in full, completed from reference TRBV7-2 and TRBJ1-1, reads GAGVSQSPSNKVTEKGKDVELRCDPISGHTALYWYRQSLGQGLEFLIYFQGNSAPDKSGLPSDRFSAERTGGSVSTLTIQRTQQEDSAVYLCASKLRGGGEAFFGQGTRLTVV.